The 26 T cell receptor beta chains presented below share a single source sample, sequenced in a study of blood T cell repertoires in COVID-19. Using immunoSEQ multiplex PCR, the repertoire was profiled, and TCRdb retains in-frame clones only, with some absent. The data show 65,000 to 90,000 clones, around 77% seen once. Sequenced: peripheral blood. These receptor sequences come from a man between 65 and 85 years old with COVID-19, enrolled during active disease.

The chain employs TRBV6-6 and TRBJ1-5; the D gene is possibly TRBD1 (6 bases). This CDR3 region has 16 residues. The ends were cut back, 5 bases at V and 3 bases at J, with 17 bases in the middle. Germline lookup yields CDR1 MNHNY and CDR2 SVGAGI (reference sequence). CDR3 nucleotides: TGTGCCAGCAGTGTAATGACAGGCCTCACCAATCAGCCCCAGCATTTT. It encodes CASSVMTGLTNQPQHF.

V and J are TRBV19 and TRBJ1-2; the D is unclear. Germline assignment: CDR1 LNHDA and CDR2 SQIVND (reference sequence). CDR3 length: 14 residues. V dropped 3 bases and J dropped 6 bases, with 14 bases sitting between them. DNA for the CDR3: TGTGCCAGTAGTATTAATGAGGGAACAAATGGCTACACCTTC. Translated: CASSINEGTNGYTF. The complete variable domain, with remaining parts taken from reference TRBV19 and TRBJ1-2, reads DGGITQSPKYLFRKEGQNVTLSCEQNLNHDAMYWYRQDPGQGLRLIYYSQIVNDFQKGDIAEGYSVSREKKESFPLTVTSAQKNPTAFYLCASSINEGTNGYTFGSGTRLTVV.

V usage is TRBV5-4 and J usage is TRBJ1-2; TRBD1 agrees at 10 bases. CDR1 and CDR2 (germline): SGHNT, YYREEE (reference sequence). The CDR3 spans 16 residues. With V trimmed by 0 bases and J by 4 bases, 6 bases remained unmatched. The CDR3 DNA sequence: TGTGCCAGCAGCTTGGGCGGGACAGGGGACCTCTATGGCTACACCTTC. It translates to CASSLGGTGDLYGYTF. Full variable domain (missing parts from reference TRBV5-4 and TRBJ1-2): ETGVTQSPTHLIKTRGQQVTLRCSSQSGHNTVSWYQQALGQGPQFIFQYYREEENGRGNFPPRFSGLQFPNYSSELNVNALELDDSALYLCASSLGGTGDLYGYTFGSGTRLTVV.

J is TRBJ1-1 and V is TRBV4-3, with D possibly being TRBD1 (6 bases). Trimming took off 6 bases at V and 2 bases at J, with 16 bases between the two ends. The CDR3 has 15 residues. Germline CDR1 reads LGHNA; CDR2 reads YSLEER. In nucleotides, the CDR3 is TGCGCCAGCAGTTTCGGCGGGGGCGGCAACACTGAAGCTTTCTTT. Protein sequence: CASSFGGGGNTEAFF.

This clone showed up just once. The gene calls are TRBV5-4 and TRBJ1-1, with unresolved D. From germline, CDR1 is SGHNT and CDR2 YYREEE (reference sequence). The germline V and J ends were trimmed by 3 bases and 4 bases, with 10 bases remaining between them. This CDR3 contains 13 residues. The CDR3 nucleotides are TGTGCCAGCAGCTCACTAGCGGTCACTGAAGCTTTCTTT. Protein sequence: CASSSLAVTEAFF.

This clone has just a few counts. This chain connects TRBV28 to TRBJ2-7; 9 bases map to TRBD2. CDR1 MDHEN and CDR2 SYDVKM come from the germline V gene. The CDR3 contains 17 residues. With V trimmed by 9 bases and J by 5 bases, 20 bases remained unmatched. The CDR3 nucleotides are TGTGCCAGTAGCGGGAGTCTTAGGTCTAGAAGAATCAACGAGCAGTACTTC. Its protein product is CASSGSLRSRRINEQYF.

This clone turned up a few times. The J gene is TRBJ2-7, the V gene TRBV3-1 (or the pseudogene TRBV3-2); D gene unclear. This CDR3 region has 11 residues. From germline, CDR1 is LGHDT and CDR2 YNNKEL (reference sequence). V lost 2 bases to trimming and J lost 4 bases, with 3 bases between them. The CDR3 DNA follows: TGTGCCAGCAGCCAACTTTACGAGCAGTACTTC. Protein sequence: CASSQLYEQYF.

The chain links TRBV7-9 to TRBJ2-3; 9 bases are shared with TRBD2. Germline V gene data show CDR1 as SEHNR and CDR2 as FQNEAQ (reference sequence). The CDR3 has 17 residues. V was pared by 4 bases and J by 3 bases, with 11 bases of the junction left unmatched. The CDR3 is CASSWASGTLTTDTQYF. Here the CDR3 DNA reads TGTGCCAGCAGCTGGGCTAGCGGGACCTTAACGACAGATACGCAGTATTTT. Full variable domain (missing parts from reference TRBV7-9 and TRBJ2-3): DTGVSQNPRHKITKRGQNVTFRCDPISEHNRLYWYRQTLGQGPEFLTYFQNEAQLEKSRLLSDRFSAERPKGSFSTLEIQRTEQGDSAMYLCASSWASGTLTTDTQYFGPGTRLTVL.

The rearrangement uses TRBV5-6 and TRBJ2-1; 12 bases are a match to TRBD2. Looked up from germline, CDR1 is SGHDT and CDR2 is YYEEEE. CDR3 length: 19 residues. Trimming took 5 bases from V and 5 from J; bases not matched to a gene: 17. The CDR3 sequence is CASRPGASGRAKGHNEQFF. For the CDR3, the DNA is TGTGCCAGCAGACCCGGAGCTAGCGGGAGGGCCAAAGGGCACAATGAGCAGTTCTTC.

This rearrangement joins TRBV19 to TRBJ1-1; 7 bases match TRBD1. The CDR3 sequence is 17 residues long. Germline CDR1 is LNHDA and CDR2 is SQIVND (reference sequence). With 4 bases clipped from V and 5 bases from J, the junction kept 16 bases outside the gene matches. The CDR3 protein is CASSTSTGSSVWTEAFF. The CDR3 coding sequence is TGTGCCAGTAGTACTTCGACAGGGAGTTCAGTTTGGACTGAAGCTTTCTTT.

The chain couples TRBV28 to TRBJ1-2; no reliable D call. CDR3 length equals 14 residues. The germline V gene encodes CDR1 MDHEN and CDR2 SYDVKM. V was trimmed by 6 bases and J by 7 bases, leaving 18 bases between them. CDR3 nucleotide sequence: TGTGCCAGCAGGGGAGGACCGGCTGCCGGTGGCTACACCTTC. Encoded protein: CASRGGPAAGGYTF.

This chain joins TRBV28 and TRBJ2-7; 9 bases fit TRBD2. V lost 4 bases, J lost 2 bases, and 18 bases stayed unmatched. The CDR3 loop spans 19 amino acids. Germline assignment: CDR1 MDHEN and CDR2 SYDVKM. CDR3 sequence reads: CASSSPGGGLAGSTYEQYF. CDR3 sequence (DNA): TGTGCCAGCAGTTCCCCGGGAGGAGGCCTAGCGGGATCCACCTACGAGCAGTACTTC.

The genes are TRBV4-1 and TRBJ2-7, with 8 bases identical to TRBD1. CDR1 is MGHRA and CDR2 is YSYEKL in the germline V gene. Trimming removed 0 bases from V and 2 bases from J; junction bases left unmatched: 9. CDR3 length: 17 amino acids. The CDR3 sequence: CASSQDPARGPTYEQYF. The CDR3 region has the DNA TGCGCCAGCAGCCAAGATCCCGCCAGGGGGCCAACCTACGAGCAGTACTTC.

This sequence joins TRBV6-5 and TRBJ1-1; 7 bases agree with TRBD1. The germline CDR1 and CDR2 sequences are MNHEY and SVGAGI. V lost 2 bases and J lost 5; bases outside the gene matches: 5. The CDR3 has 14 amino acids. In nucleotides, the CDR3 is TGTGCCAGCAGTTACAGAGGGGGCGGAACTGAAGCTTTCTTT. Its protein is CASSYRGGGTEAFF.

The V call is TRBV7-3, the J call TRBJ1-5; D possibly corresponds to TRBD1 (5 bases). The germline gives CDR1 SGHTA, CDR2 FQGTGA. The CDR3 runs to 15 residues. V lost 4 bases to trimming and J lost 5 bases, with 15 bases between them. The CDR3 is CASSSSPGVDQPQHF. CDR3 coding DNA: TGTGCCAGCAGCTCCTCCCCGGGGGTGGATCAGCCCCAGCATTTT. The complete variable domain, with remaining parts taken from reference TRBV7-3 and TRBJ1-5, reads GAGVSQTPSNKVTEKGKYVELRCDPISGHTALYWYRQSLGQGPEFLIYFQGTGAADDSGLPNDRFFAVRPEGSVSTLKIQRTERGDSAVYLCASSSSPGVDQPQHFGDGTRLSIL.

This clone was picked up a small number of times. The chain links TRBV5-4 to TRBJ1-2; 7 bases fit TRBD1. The CDR3 contains 15 residues. Losses at the gene ends were 4 bases for V and 4 bases for J; bases not matched to a gene: 10. Germline V gene data show CDR1 as SGHNT and CDR2 as YYREEE (reference sequence). CDR3 DNA: TGTGCCAGCAGCACGGCCCGGGACAGTGCCTATGGCTACACCTTC. Translated, it gives CASSTARDSAYGYTF.

The genes are TRBV4-2 and TRBJ1-2; D might be TRBD1 (5 bases). This CDR3 is built from 14 residues. The V end lost 1 base, the J end lost 6 bases, and 12 bases lay between the germline ends. Germline CDR1 reads LGHNA; CDR2 reads YNFKEQ. The CDR3, as DNA: TGTGCCAGCAGCCAAGTCCAGGGTAGTGATGGCTACACCTTC. This encodes CASSQVQGSDGYTF.

The chain couples TRBV7-8 to TRBJ2-1; the match to TRBD1 covers 7 bases. J was trimmed by 4 bases and V by 1 base; bases with no gene match: 4. The CDR3 is made up of 15 amino acids. CDR1 and CDR2 from the germline V gene are SGHVS and FQNEAQ. This CDR3 reads CASSLGRDRYNEQFF. The CDR3 DNA reads TGTGCCAGCAGCTTAGGCCGGGACAGATACAATGAGCAGTTCTTC.

CDR3 protein: CAISDPTATNEKLFF. CDR3 in DNA: TGTGCCATCAGTGACCCTACAGCAACTAATGAAAAACTGTTTTTT. The chain links TRBV10-3 to TRBJ1-4; D unresolved. The CDR3 loop spans 15 amino acids. Trimming stripped 3 bases from V and 0 bases from J, with 8 bases between. The V gene's germline CDR1 is ENHRY and CDR2 SYGVKD.

This rearrangement joins TRBV29-1 to TRBJ1-1; TRBD1 aligns across 8 bases. V gave up 7 bases and J gave up 1 base; unmatched junction bases: 2. CDR3 size: 12 residues. Per germline, CDR1 SQVTM and CDR2 ANQGSEA. This CDR3 reads CSGGTGNTEAFF. The CDR3 nucleotides are TGCAGCGGAGGGACAGGGAACACTGAAGCTTTCTTT.

The rearrangement uses TRBV2 and TRBJ1-2; D may be TRBD1 (6 bases). The CDR3 has 14 residues. Trimming stripped 6 bases from V and 2 bases from J, with 13 bases between. Germline loops: CDR1 SNHLY, CDR2 FYNNEI. The CDR3: CASSYRDLNYGYTF. DNA of the CDR3: TGTGCCAGCAGCTACAGGGATCTAAACTATGGCTACACCTTC.

This chain joins TRBV19 and TRBJ2-2; tentatively, D is TRBD2 (6 bases). CDR3 length equals 17 residues. From germline, CDR1 is LNHDA and CDR2 SQIVND (reference sequence). The V and J ends lost 6 bases and 1 base respectively, with 18 bases between them. The CDR3: CASSSPGRDLNTGELFF. The CDR3 nucleotides are TGTGCCAGTAGCTCCCCGGGACGGGACTTGAACACCGGGGAGCTGTTTTTT.

CDR3 loop: CASRSTGTGGKVRNEQYF. Here the CDR3 DNA reads TGCGCCAGTCGAAGCACCGGGACAGGGGGTAAGGTCAGGAACGAGCAGTACTTC. The chain employs TRBV10-1 and TRBJ2-7, with 11 bases identical to TRBD1. Germline V lookup: CDR1 WNHNN, CDR2 SYGVQD (reference sequence). The CDR3 contains 18 residues. V shed 9 bases and J 5 bases; nucleotides not matched to a gene: 21.

This clone appeared a few times. This chain joins TRBV5-1 and TRBJ1-4; D call uncertain. V lost 1 base, J lost 4 bases, and 8 bases lay in between. CDR1 SGHRS and CDR2 YFSETQ come from the germline V gene. The CDR3 is 14 residues long. The CDR3 region has the DNA TGCGCCAGCAGCTTGTTGGGGAGTAATGAAAAACTGTTTTTT. It specifies CASSLLGSNEKLFF. The complete variable domain, with remaining parts taken from reference TRBV5-1 and TRBJ1-4, reads KAGVTQTPRYLIKTRGQQVTLSCSPISGHRSVSWYQQTPGQGLQFLFEYFSETQRNKGNFPGRFSGRQFSNSRSEMNVSTLELGDSALYLCASSLLGSNEKLFFGSGTQLSVL.

This sequence joins TRBV6-5 and TRBJ1-6; the match to TRBD1 covers 7 bases. Trimming at V came to 5 bases and at J to 7 bases, leaving 2 bases not matched to a gene. Looked up from germline, CDR1 is MNHEY and CDR2 is SVGAGI. The CDR3 contains 13 residues. The CDR3 region is CASSRDSNSPLHF. As DNA, the CDR3 is TGTGCCAGCAGTAGGGACAGCAATTCACCCCTCCACTTT.

V gene TRBV29-1 combines with J gene TRBJ1-2; no clear D gene. The CDR3 extends over 11 amino acids. Trimming removed 3 bases at V and 8 bases at J, with 10 bases between. Germline values: CDR1 SQVTM, CDR2 ANQGSEA. This CDR3 reads CSVEAGWGYTF. DNA of the CDR3: TGCAGCGTTGAGGCAGGCTGGGGCTACACCTTC.